A selection of T cell receptor beta chains follows, all from one sample in a study of cytomegalovirus exposure and HLA in healthy donors. Assay used: immunoSEQ multiplex PCR; TCRdb lists only in-frame clones, some missing. The sample has roughly 180,000 clones; roughly 83% are singletons. The specimen sequenced was PBMCs. Receptor source: a man aged 25 to 45 in good health and CMV-seronegative. The CDR3 runs from the conserved cysteine through the conserved F or W. Fields, in order: clone size, J gene, D gene, V gene, CDR3 protein, CDR3 DNA. The D gene is left open where the match is weak. Clone size, where shown, is once, few, many, or a class for clones that have expanded.

NA,TRBJ1-2,NA,TRBV6-4,CASSREEGVGGYTF,TGTGCCAGCAGTCGCGAAGAAGGGGTCGGAGGCTACACCTTC
few,TRBJ1-2,TRBD1,TRBV6-5,CASSPTDREDYGYTF,TGTGCCAGCAGCCCCACGGACAGGGAGGACTATGGCTACACCTTC
NA,TRBJ2-7,NA,TRBV6-1,CASSASPGAGYEQYF,TGTGCCAGCAGTGCTTCCCCAGGGGCCGGCTACGAGCAGTACTTC
NA,TRBJ2-3,TRBD2,TRBV4-3,CASSQDGAGGTDTQYF,TGCGCCAGCAGCCAAGATGGAGCGGGGGGCACAGATACGCAGTATTTT
once,TRBJ2-1,NA,TRBV4-3,CASSQTHNEQFF,TGCGCCAGCAGCCAAACACACAATGAGCAGTTCTTC
NA,TRBJ2-1,NA,TRBV11-3,CASSHSYNEQFF,TGTGCCAGCAGCCACTCCTACAATGAGCAGTTCTTC
NA,TRBJ1-6,NA,TRBV16,CASSQPLKAGTSYNSPLHF,TGTGCCAGCAGCCAACCGTTGAAAGCGGGGACCTCCTATAATTCACCCCTCCACTTT
NA,TRBJ1-3,TRBD1,TRBV5-1,CASSLQGPGNTIYF,TGCGCCAGCAGCTTACAGGGGCCCGGAAACACCATATATTTT
NA,TRBJ1-5,NA,TRBV9,CASSAYLGGPQHF,TGTGCCAGCAGCGCCTACCTGGGAGGGCCCCAGCATTTT
NA,TRBJ2-7,NA,TRBV4-1,CASSQDLAGYYEQYF,TGCGCCAGCAGCCAAGATCTGGCGGGATACTACGAGCAGTACTTC
few,TRBJ2-2,TRBD1,TRBV6-4,CASSKGGDTGELFF,TGTGCCAGCAGTAAAGGGGGCGACACCGGGGAGCTGTTTTTT
NA,TRBJ2-7,NA,TRBV27,CASDPHEQYF,TGTGCCAGCGATCCCCACGAGCAGTACTTC
NA,TRBJ2-7,NA,TRBV27,CASSLGSTYEQYF,TGTGCCAGCAGTTTAGGCAGTACCTACGAGCAGTACTTC
NA,TRBJ2-3,TRBD2,TRBV7-3,CASSRRGTSGREDTQYF,TGTGCCAGCAGCCGGCGGGGGACTAGCGGGCGGGAGGATACGCAGTATTTT
once,TRBJ2-5,TRBD2,TRBV5-1,CASSWSGGETQYF,TGCGCCAGCAGCTGGTCGGGGGGGGAGACCCAGTACTTC
NA,TRBJ1-5,NA,TRBV11-2,CASSYNSNQPQHF,TGTGCCAGCAGTTATAATAGCAATCAGCCCCAGCATTTT
NA,TRBJ1-1,NA,TRBV14,CASSQIPGRGTEAFF,TGTGCCAGCAGCCAAATCCCAGGACGGGGCACTGAAGCTTTCTTT
NA,TRBJ2-7,TRBD2,TRBV9,CASSVGEGITYEQYF,TGTGCCAGCAGCGTTGGGGAGGGGATAACCTACGAGCAGTACTTC
NA,TRBJ2-1,TRBD1,TRBV18,CASSPPGGLDSAYNEQFF,TGTGCCAGCTCACCACCAGGGGGCTTGGACAGTGCCTACAATGAGCAGTTCTTC
few,TRBJ1-6,TRBD1,TRBV13,CASSFGQGAISLHF,TGTGCCAGCAGCTTCGGACAGGGCGCAATATCCCTCCACTTT
NA,TRBJ2-5,NA,TRBV6-1,CATSPIGGVGETQYF,TGTGCCACCAGTCCAATAGGGGGTGTCGGAGAGACCCAGTACTTC
once,TRBJ1-1,NA,TRBV28,CASNRGEVGAEAFF,TGTGCCAGCAACCGAGGTGAAGTCGGCGCTGAAGCTTTCTTT
NA,TRBJ2-3,TRBD2,TRBV2,CASSGSGRFTDTQYF,TGTGCCAGCAGCGGGAGCGGGAGGTTTACAGATACGCAGTATTTT
NA,TRBJ2-7,NA,TRBV5-4,CASSSSLLSYEQYF,TGTGCCAGCAGCTCCTCGTTGTTGTCCTACGAGCAGTACTTC
NA,TRBJ1-2,NA,TRBV11-3,CASSLEPGNYGYTF,TGTGCCAGCAGCTTAGAACCAGGCAACTATGGCTACACCTTC
NA,TRBJ2-1,NA,TRBV27,CASSFLVGATYNEQFF,TGTGCCAGCAGTTTTTTAGTGGGAGCCACCTACAATGAGCAGTTCTTC
NA,TRBJ2-1,NA,TRBV12-2,CASRLGSARSSYNEQFF,TGTGCAAGTCGCTTGGGGAGCGCCAGGAGCTCCTACAATGAGCAGTTCTTC
NA,TRBJ2-5,TRBD1,TRBV7-8,CASSSWTGGETQYF,TGTGCCAGCAGCTCATGGACAGGGGGAGAGACCCAGTACTTC
NA,TRBJ1-6,NA,TRBV30,CAWSSGDNSPLHF,TGTGCCTGGAGTTCGGGTGATAATTCACCCCTCCACTTT
NA,TRBJ2-7,NA,TRBV5-1,CASSLVEGWEQYF,TGCGCCAGCAGCTTGGTGGAGGGATGGGAGCAGTACTTC
few,TRBJ2-7,TRBD2,TRBV13,CASSLLTSGSFSSYEQYF,TGTGCCAGCAGCTTATTGACTAGCGGGAGTTTCAGCTCCTACGAGCAGTACTTC
few,TRBJ2-1,TRBD2,TRBV4-3,CASSQDLASGAYNEQFF,TGCGCCAGCAGCCAAGATCTTGCTAGCGGAGCCTACAATGAGCAGTTCTTC
NA,TRBJ1-4,TRBD1,TRBV18,CASSPRPGDREEKLFF,TGTGCCAGCTCACCCCGTCCTGGGGACAGGGAGGAAAAACTGTTTTTT
NA,TRBJ1-1,NA,TRBV6-5,CASTTGNRKAFF,TGTGCCAGCACCACAGGGAACCGAAAAGCTTTCTTT
NA,TRBJ2-7,NA,TRBV7-4,CASSLSGAGVYEQYF,TGTGCCAGCAGCTTGTCAGGGGCCGGGGTCTACGAGCAGTACTTC
few,TRBJ1-1,NA,TRBV7-9,CASSRGGGVNTEAFF,TGTGCCAGCAGCCGAGGGGGGGGCGTGAACACTGAAGCTTTCTTT
once,TRBJ1-2,NA,TRBV28,CASSLLEAGAWRIYGYTF,TGTGCCAGCAGTTTATTGGAGGCAGGGGCGTGGAGGATCTATGGCTACACCTTC
NA,TRBJ2-7,NA,TRBV28,CASSSPSGLREQYF,TGTGCCAGCAGTTCTCCCTCGGGACTCCGCGAGCAGTACTTC
NA,TRBJ2-7,NA,TRBV5-4,CASSLEAAYEQYF,TGTGCCAGCAGCTTGGAAGCTGCCTACGAGCAGTACTTC
once,TRBJ2-1,TRBD2,TRBV10-2,CASSGPGRGGEQFF,TGCGCCAGCAGCGGACCCGGCCGGGGGGGGGAGCAGTTCTTC
many,TRBJ2-1,TRBD2,TRBV7-2,CASSLEGTSGRFHNEQFF,TGTGCCAGCAGCTTAGAAGGGACTAGCGGGAGGTTCCACAATGAGCAGTTCTTC
NA,TRBJ1-4,NA,TRBV7-8,CASSLVGGNEKLFF,TGTGCCAGCAGCTTAGTGGGGGGGAATGAAAAACTGTTTTTT
NA,TRBJ2-7,NA,TRBV18,CASSPLGGESSYEQYF,TGTGCCAGCTCACCCTTGGGGGGTGAGAGCTCCTACGAGCAGTACTTC
NA,TRBJ2-5,NA,TRBV18,CASSPGGGKETQYF,TGTGCCAGCTCACCAGGAGGAGGAAAAGAGACCCAGTACTTC
NA,TRBJ2-1,NA,TRBV10-3,CAISEYGTDNEQFF,TGTGCCATCAGTGAGTATGGGACTGACAATGAGCAGTTCTTC
NA,TRBJ2-4,NA,TRBV18,CASSPPAGRGLSANIQYF,TGTGCCAGCTCACCACCGGCTGGCAGGGGATTGTCGGCGAACATTCAGTACTTC
NA,TRBJ2-7,TRBD1,TRBV10-3,CAISRDRGDEQYF,TGTGCCATCAGTCGGGACAGGGGGGACGAGCAGTACTTC
NA,TRBJ1-5,TRBD1,TRBV27,CASSRQGVSQPQHF,TGTGCCAGCAGTCGACAGGGAGTAAGTCAGCCCCAGCATTTT
NA,TRBJ2-1,TRBD2,TRBV12-5,CASGPSGTSGRGDNEQFF,TGTGCTAGTGGTCCGTCCGGGACTAGCGGGAGGGGCGACAATGAGCAGTTCTTC
NA,TRBJ2-3,NA,TRBV29-1,CSVDSAGSTDTQYF,TGCAGCGTTGATTCGGCAGGTAGCACAGATACGCAGTATTTT
NA,TRBJ2-2,NA,TRBV7-9,CSSSHHPDRLDTGELFF,TGTTCCAGCAGCCACCACCCCGACAGGCTGGACACCGGGGAGCTGTTTTTT
NA,TRBJ2-1,TRBD2,TRBV5-6,CASSLGVWREGRWDEQFF,TGTGCCAGCAGCTTGGGAGTCTGGCGGGAGGGCCGTTGGGATGAGCAGTTCTTC
NA,TRBJ1-2,NA,TRBV5-4,CASSFAGANNHYGYTF,TGTGCCAGCAGCTTCGCAGGGGCGAACAACCACTATGGCTACACCTTC
NA,TRBJ1-2,TRBD1,TRBV7-9,CASSSQGGRDYGYTF,TGTGCCAGCAGCTCCCAGGGGGGCCGGGACTATGGCTACACCTTC